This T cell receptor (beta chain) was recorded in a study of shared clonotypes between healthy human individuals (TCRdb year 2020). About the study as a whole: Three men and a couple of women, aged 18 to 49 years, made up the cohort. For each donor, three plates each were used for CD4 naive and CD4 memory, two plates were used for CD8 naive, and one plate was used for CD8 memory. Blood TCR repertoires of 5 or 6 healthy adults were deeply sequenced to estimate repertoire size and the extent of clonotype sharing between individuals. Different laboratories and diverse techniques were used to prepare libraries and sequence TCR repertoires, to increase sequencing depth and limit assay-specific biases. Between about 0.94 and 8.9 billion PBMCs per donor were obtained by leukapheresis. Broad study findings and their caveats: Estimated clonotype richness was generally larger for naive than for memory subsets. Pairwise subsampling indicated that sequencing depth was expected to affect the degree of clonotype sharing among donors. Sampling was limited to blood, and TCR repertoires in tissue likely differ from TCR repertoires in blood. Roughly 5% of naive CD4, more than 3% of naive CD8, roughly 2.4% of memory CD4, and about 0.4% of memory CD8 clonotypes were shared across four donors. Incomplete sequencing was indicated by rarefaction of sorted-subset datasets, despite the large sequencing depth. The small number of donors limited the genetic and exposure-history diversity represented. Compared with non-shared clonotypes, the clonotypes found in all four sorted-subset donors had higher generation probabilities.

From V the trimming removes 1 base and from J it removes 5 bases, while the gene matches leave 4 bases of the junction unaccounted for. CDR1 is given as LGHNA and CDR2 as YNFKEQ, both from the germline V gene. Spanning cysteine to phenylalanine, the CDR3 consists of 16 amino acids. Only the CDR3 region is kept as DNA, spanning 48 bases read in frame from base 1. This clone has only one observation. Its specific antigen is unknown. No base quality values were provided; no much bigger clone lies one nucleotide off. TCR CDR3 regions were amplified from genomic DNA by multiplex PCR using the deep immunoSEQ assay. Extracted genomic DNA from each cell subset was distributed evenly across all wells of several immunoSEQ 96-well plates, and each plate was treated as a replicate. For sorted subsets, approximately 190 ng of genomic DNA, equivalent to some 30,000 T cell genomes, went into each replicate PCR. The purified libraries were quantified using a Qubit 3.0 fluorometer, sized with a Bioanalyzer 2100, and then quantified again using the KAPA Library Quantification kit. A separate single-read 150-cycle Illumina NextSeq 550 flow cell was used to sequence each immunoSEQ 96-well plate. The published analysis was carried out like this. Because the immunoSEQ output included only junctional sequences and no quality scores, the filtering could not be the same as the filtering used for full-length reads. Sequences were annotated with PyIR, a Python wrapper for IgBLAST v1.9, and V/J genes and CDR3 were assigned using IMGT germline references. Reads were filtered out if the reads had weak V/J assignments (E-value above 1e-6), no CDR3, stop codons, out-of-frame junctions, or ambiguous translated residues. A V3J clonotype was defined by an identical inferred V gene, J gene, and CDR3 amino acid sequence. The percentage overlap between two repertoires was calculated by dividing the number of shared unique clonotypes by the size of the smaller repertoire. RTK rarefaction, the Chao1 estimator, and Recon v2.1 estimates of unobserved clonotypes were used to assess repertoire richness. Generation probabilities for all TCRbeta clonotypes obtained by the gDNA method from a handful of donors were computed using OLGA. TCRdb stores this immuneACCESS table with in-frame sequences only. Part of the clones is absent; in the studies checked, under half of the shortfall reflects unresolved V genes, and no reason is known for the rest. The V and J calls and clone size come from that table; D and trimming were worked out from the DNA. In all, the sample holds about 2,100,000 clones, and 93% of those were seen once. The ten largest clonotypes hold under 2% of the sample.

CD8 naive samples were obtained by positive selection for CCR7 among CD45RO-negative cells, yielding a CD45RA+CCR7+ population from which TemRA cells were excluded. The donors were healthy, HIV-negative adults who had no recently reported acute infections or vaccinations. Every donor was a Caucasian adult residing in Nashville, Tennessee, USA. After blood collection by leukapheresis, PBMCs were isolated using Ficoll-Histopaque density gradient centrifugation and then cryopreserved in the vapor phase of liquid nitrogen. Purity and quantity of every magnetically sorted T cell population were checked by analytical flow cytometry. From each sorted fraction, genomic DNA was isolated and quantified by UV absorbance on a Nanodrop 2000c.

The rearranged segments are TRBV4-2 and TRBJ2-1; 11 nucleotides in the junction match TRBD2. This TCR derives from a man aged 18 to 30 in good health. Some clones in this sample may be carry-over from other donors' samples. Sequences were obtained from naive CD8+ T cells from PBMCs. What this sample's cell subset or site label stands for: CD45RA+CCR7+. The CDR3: CASSQVSGRADNEQFF. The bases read TGTGCCAGCAGCCAAGTTAGCGGGAGGGCCGACAATGAGCAGTTCTTC.